What follows are 16 T cell receptor gamma chains derived from one specimen sequenced in a study of Vδ1+ human thymocytes. Antigens of these TCRs are unknown. Sequences come from RNA converted to cDNA by reverse transcription. CDR3 amplicons came from multiplex PCR with pooled V-gene forward and constant-region reverse primers. TCRdb made new clone calls on the multiplex PCR reads using CATT. The sample consists of over 25,000 gamma-chain clones, about a fifth of them appearing once. Study-level points and caveats: Thymic TRG and TRD repertoires appeared highly polyclonal.

The sequenced material came from Vdelta1+ gamma-delta thymocytes from the thymus. This sample's subset: FACS-sorted CD3+ TCRalphabeta- TCRVdelta1+ TCRVdelta2- thymocytes. All receptors derive from a boy younger than two who had congenital heart surgery.

Concerning this clone itself: The junction departs from germline at one end; a sequencing error may be responsible. This chain uses TRGV9 with TRGJP. This CDR3 has 15 residues. The germline gives CDR1 GITISATS, CDR2 ISYDGTV (reference sequence). CDR3 DNA: TGTGCCTTGTGGGAGGCAGAGTTGGGCAAAAAAATCGAGGTATTT. Protein sequence: CALWEAELGKKIEVF.

This clone was counted only a few times. The V gene is TRGV9, the J gene TRGJ1 or TRGJ2. The V segment lost 6 bases and the J segment 11 bases; nucleotides outside the gene matches: 4. This CDR3 region has 9 residues. Germline-derived CDR1 and CDR2 are GITISATS and ISYDGTV (reference sequence). The DNA for the CDR3 is TGTGCCTTGTGGCCAGAGAAACTCTTT. This gives the protein CALWPEKLF.

The table lists this clone with a few counts. Other nucleotide sequences in the sample specify the same CDR3. This sequence joins TRGV9 and TRGJ1 or TRGJ2. The CDR3 spans 12 residues. Germline V gene lookup returns CDR1 GITISATS and CDR2 ISYDGTV (reference sequence). The V and J ends lost 0 bases and 11 bases, in that order; junction bases with no gene match: 7. CDR3: CALWEVQKEKLF. DNA for the CDR3: TGTGCCTTGTGGGAGGTGCAGAAGGAGAAACTCTTT.

This clone was observed a few times. Other DNA variants within this sample encode the same CDR3. The V and J genes are TRGV2 and TRGJ1 or TRGJ2. This CDR3 spans 13 amino acids. Per the germline V gene, CDR1 is EGSNGY and CDR2 is YDSYNSKV. Losses at the gene ends were 0 bases for V and 7 bases for J; bases not matched to a gene: 6. CDR3 protein: CATWDGQRYKKLF. The CDR3, as DNA: TGTGCCACCTGGGACGGGCAGCGGTATAAGAAACTCTTT.

This clone occurred a few times. The J gene is TRGJ1 or TRGJ2, the V gene TRGV3. Germline V gene lookup returns CDR1 VTNTFY and CDR2 YDVSTARD (reference sequence). With 12 bases clipped from V and 0 bases from J, the junction kept 5 bases outside the gene matches. CDR3 length: 11 residues. Here the CDR3 reads CAAENYYKKLF. In DNA form, the CDR3 reads TGTGCCGCCGAGAATTATTATAAGAAACTCTTT.

This clone turned up a few times. The chain joins TRGV9 to TRGJ1 or TRGJ2. CDR1 is GITISATS, CDR2 ISYDGTV, per germline (reference sequence). J was trimmed by 0 bases and V by 2 bases; bases with no gene match: 4. The CDR3 is 14 residues long. For the CDR3, the DNA is TGTGCCTTGTGGGAGGCGTCGAATTATTATAAGAAACTCTTT. It translates to CALWEASNYYKKLF.

There are a few counts of this clone. The rearrangement links TRGV5 to TRGJ1 or TRGJ2. This CDR3 has 14 residues. The V gene end was trimmed by 2 bases and the J gene end by 3 bases; junction bases not matched to a gene: 7. Germline V gene lookup returns CDR1 VINAFY and CDR2 YDVSNSKD. The CDR3 nucleotides are TGTGCCACCTGGGACATCCCGGGTTATTATAAGAAACTCTTT. It translates to CATWDIPGYYKKLF.

This clone was recorded a few times. The genes are TRGV9 and TRGJ1 or TRGJ2. Germline V gene lookup returns CDR1 GITISATS and CDR2 ISYDGTV (reference sequence). V shed 0 bases, J shed 5 bases, and the junction held 7 bases outside the gene matches. This CDR3 is 14 amino acids long. CDR3 nucleotide sequence: TGTGCCTTGTGGGAGGTGCTTTTTAATTATAAGAAACTCTTT. Its translation is CALWEVLFNYKKLF.

The chain joins TRGV2 to TRGJ1 or TRGJ2. V trimming: 0 bases; J trimming: 12 bases; junction bases outside the gene matches: 5. The germline V gene encodes CDR1 EGSNGY and CDR2 YDSYNSKV. The CDR3 totals 11 residues. CDR3 protein: CATWDGRVKLF. CDR3 coding DNA: TGTGCCACCTGGGACGGGCGGGTGAAACTCTTT.

This clone was detected a few times. The chain has TRGV4 and TRGJP2. CDR3 length: 14 amino acids. CDR1 EGSTGY and CDR2 YDSYTSSV come from the germline V gene. The trim removed 5 bases at V and 2 bases at J, leaving 5 bases unmatched. The CDR3 sequence is CATWAQSSDWIKTF. DNA of the CDR3: TGTGCCACCTGGGCCCAGAGTAGTGATTGGATCAAGACGTTT.

J is TRGJ1 or TRGJ2 and V is TRGV5. V dropped 5 bases and J dropped 4; count of bases not matched to a gene: 5. This CDR3 comprises 12 residues. From germline, CDR1 is VINAFY and CDR2 YDVSNSKD. The CDR3 reads CATWVVYYKKLF. DNA for the CDR3: TGTGCCACCTGGGTCGTGTATTATAAGAAACTCTTT.

This sequence joins TRGV5 and TRGJ1 or TRGJ2. V trimming: 5 bases; J trimming: 6 bases; junction bases outside the gene matches: 7. The germline CDR1 and CDR2 sequences are VINAFY and YDVSNSKD. This CDR3 spans 12 amino acids. DNA of the CDR3: TGTGCCACCTGGGTCAAAGGTTATAAGAAACTCTTT. Protein: CATWVKGYKKLF.

This clone came up a few times. The chain couples TRGV2 to TRGJP2. V lost 1 base, J lost 9 bases, and 5 bases stayed unmatched. This CDR3 has 13 residues. Germline assignment: CDR1 EGSNGY and CDR2 YDSYNSKV. CDR3 DNA sequence: TGTGCCACCTGGGACGGACCTTATTGGATCAAGACGTTT. Translated: CATWDGPYWIKTF.

V is TRGV5 and J is TRGJ1 or TRGJ2. The germline CDR1 and CDR2 sequences are VINAFY and YDVSNSKD. Trimming took 1 base from V and 2 from J; bases not matched to a gene: 17. The CDR3 totals 18 residues. The CDR3 DNA is TGTGCCACCTGGGACAGCCGCCAAGGGAACCTTCATTATTATAAGAAACTCTTT. Its protein product is CATWDSRQGNLHYYKKLF.

The chain recombines TRGV9 with TRGJ1 or TRGJ2. The CDR3 consists of 16 residues. After removal of 2 bases from V and 4 bases from J, the junction contained 14 bases not matched to a gene. Per the germline V gene, CDR1 is GITISATS and CDR2 is ISYDGTV (reference sequence). DNA of the CDR3: TGTGCCTTGTGGGAGGCCACTCCTCTTTGGTATTATAAGAAACTCTTT. It translates to CALWEATPLWYYKKLF.

As to this clone: An end of the junction differs from the germline gene, which may be a read error. The chain joins TRGV4 to TRGJ1 or TRGJ2. The CDR3 has 12 amino acids. Per the germline V gene, CDR1 is EGSTGY and CDR2 is YDSYTSSV. Here the CDR3 reads CATWGQGYKKLF. CDR3 in DNA: TGCGCCACCTGGGGGCAAGGTTATAAGAAACTCTTT.